The T cell receptor (beta chain) described here comes from a study of blood T cell repertoires in COVID-19. The germline V gene has CDR1 SGHRS and CDR2 YFSETQ. The germline V and J ends were trimmed by 4 bases and 9 bases, with 14 bases remaining between them. The CDR3 totals 14 residues. TCRdb's copy holds only in-frame clones and misses some; the assay was immunoSEQ multiplex PCR. The sample has roughly 190,000 clones; more than 85% are singletons. The genes are TRBV5-1 and TRBJ1-6, with D unresolved. Sequencing was carried out using PBMCs or T cells enriched from blood (not recorded which). The sequence came from a woman between 40 and 50 years old in a cohort exposed to, infected with or recovered from COVID-19 (not recorded which). The CDR3 spells CASSTSGRPSPLHF. Here the CDR3 DNA reads TGCGCCAGCAGCACTTCCGGGAGACCTTCACCCCTCCACTTT.